The 13 T cell receptor beta chains listed next were all sequenced from one sample in a study of cytomegalovirus exposure and HLA in healthy donors. Use of 60 Vbeta and 13 Jbeta primers characterized the PCR. Profiling relied on immunoSEQ multiplex PCR, and the TCRdb table lists in-frame clones only, not all of them. The table records 170,000 or so clones, around 78% of them present only once. The specimen was PBMCs. The receptors here all came from a woman aged 45-60 years in good health and CMV-seropositive.

In its sample, this clone was seen once. The V call is TRBV29-1, the J call TRBJ1-1; 11 bases fit TRBD1. Per germline, CDR1 SQVTM and CDR2 ANQGSEA. The CDR3 spans 12 residues. The junction had 3 bases not matched to a gene; V was cut back by 5 bases and J by 7 bases. CDR3 in amino acids: CSVPGQGDEAFF. In nucleotides, the CDR3 is TGCAGCGTTCCGGGACAGGGGGATGAAGCTTTCTTT.

CDR3 bases: TGTGCCAGTAGTCAGGGCAGGGGGTTCCCCGGGGAGCTGTTTTTT. The encoded protein is CASSQGRGFPGELFF. This chain uses TRBV19 with TRBJ2-2; 7 nucleotides agree with TRBD1. CDR1 and CDR2 from the germline V gene are LNHDA and SQIVND (reference sequence). The CDR3 contains 15 residues. Trimming took 5 bases from V and 6 from J; bases not matched to a gene: 9.

The CDR3 DNA reads TGTGCCAGCAGTTCAGTAGGGTCGACAGGGTGGGCTGCTGGCTACACCTTC. Its protein is CASSSVGSTGWAAGYTF. The genes are TRBV27 and TRBJ1-2, with 7 bases matching TRBD1. This CDR3 has 17 residues. With 4 bases clipped from V and 7 bases from J, the junction kept 18 bases outside the gene matches. Germline-derived CDR1 and CDR2 are MNHEY and SMNVEV (reference sequence).

This clone appeared once. The chain employs TRBV9 and TRBJ2-3, with D possibly matching TRBD1 (6 bases). This CDR3 comprises 17 residues. V shed 0 bases and J shed 4 bases, with 18 bases lying between them. In germline, CDR1 is SGDLS, CDR2 YYNGEE. DNA for the CDR3: TGTGCCAGCAGCGTAGCCCAGGGACACCAAAAAGCAGATACGCAGTATTTT. It encodes CASSVAQGHQKADTQYF.

This clone was seen a single time. V usage is TRBV28 and J usage is TRBJ1-5; 10 bases align to TRBD1. Unmatched junction bases numbered 14, after V lost 11 bases and J lost 1 base. The CDR3 contains 17 residues. CDR1 is MDHEN, CDR2 SYDVKM, per germline. CDR3 sequence reads: CAVRPDRGRGSNQPQHF. The CDR3 bases are TGTGCCGTCCGCCCCGACAGGGGGCGAGGAAGCAATCAGCCCCAGCATTTT. Drawing the rest from reference TRBV28 and TRBJ1-5, the complete variable domain is DVKVTQSSRYLVKRTGEKVFLECVQDMDHENMFWYRQDPGLGLRLIYFSYDVKMKEKGDIPEGYSVSREKKERFSLILESASTNQTSMYLCAVRPDRGRGSNQPQHFGDGTRLSIL.

The rearrangement joins TRBV11-1 to TRBJ1-1; D may be TRBD1 (5 bases). Trimming took 4 bases from V and 9 from J, leaving 15 bases between them. The CDR3 spans 13 residues. Per germline, CDR1 SGHAT and CDR2 FQDESV (reference sequence). CDR3 region: CASSSGTPPKAFF. DNA for the CDR3: TGTGCCAGCAGCTCTGGGACTCCCCCCAAAGCTTTCTTT.

This clone has just a few counts. This chain connects TRBV4-3 to TRBJ2-3, with a tentative D call TRBD1 (6 bases). The CDR3 runs 18 residues. The ends were cut back, 0 bases at V and 2 bases at J, with 18 bases in the middle. Looked up from germline, CDR1 is LGHNA and CDR2 is YSLEER. The CDR3, as DNA: TGCGCCAGCAGCCAAGATGGCCCTACAGGGACATTCACAGATACGCAGTATTTT. As protein: CASSQDGPTGTFTDTQYF.

The V gene is TRBV4-1, the J gene TRBJ2-7; D is perhaps TRBD2 (6 bases). The V end was cut by 1 base, the J end by 3 bases, with 13 bases between. This CDR3 is 15 amino acids long. Germline lookup yields CDR1 MGHRA and CDR2 YSYEKL. CDR3 sequence: CASSQGSQGGYEQYF. CDR3 nucleotide sequence: TGCGCCAGCAGCCAAGGGAGCCAGGGAGGCTACGAGCAGTACTTC.

J is TRBJ2-7 and V is TRBV19, with 9 bases identical to TRBD1. The length of the CDR3 is 16 residues. Germline V gene data show CDR1 as LNHDA and CDR2 as SQIVND (reference sequence). V gave up 3 bases and J gave up 3 bases; unmatched junction bases: 9. The CDR3 loop is CASSMPGQGSDYEQYF. CDR3 DNA: TGTGCCAGTAGTATGCCGGGACAGGGCAGCGACTACGAGCAGTACTTC. Based on the CDR3 plus reference TRBV19 and TRBJ2-7, the full variable domain is DGGITQSPKYLFRKEGQNVTLSCEQNLNHDAMYWYRQDPGQGLRLIYYSQIVNDFQKGDIAEGYSVSREKKESFPLTVTSAQKNPTAFYLCASSMPGQGSDYEQYFGPGTRLTVT.

The V gene is TRBV11-2, the J gene TRBJ1-4, with 10 positions matching TRBD1. Trimming removed 3 bases from V and 7 bases from J; junction bases left unmatched: 14. The germline V gene encodes CDR1 SGHAT and CDR2 FQNNGV. The CDR3 covers 18 residues. CDR3 loop: CASSFGTGVILEGEKLFF. The CDR3 coding sequence is TGTGCCAGCAGCTTTGGGACAGGGGTGATTTTGGAGGGTGAAAAACTGTTTTTT.

This clone was observed a few times. The chain recombines TRBV28 with TRBJ1-2; 7 nucleotides line up with TRBD1. The CDR3 totals 15 residues. V trimming: 7 bases; J trimming: 3 bases; junction bases outside the gene matches: 11. Germline V gives CDR1 MDHEN, CDR2 SYDVKM. CDR3 residues: CASTTYRGRDYGYTF. As DNA, the CDR3 is TGTGCCAGCACTACTTACAGGGGCCGGGACTATGGCTACACCTTC.

The V and J genes are TRBV19 and TRBJ2-5, with 7 bases identical to TRBD1. The CDR3 loop spans 16 amino acids. CDR1 and CDR2 (germline): LNHDA, SQIVND (reference sequence). With 0 bases clipped from V and 5 bases from J, the junction kept 9 bases outside the gene matches. The DNA of the CDR3 is TGTGCCAGTAGTATAGATACGACAGGGCTTGGGGAGACCCAGTACTTC. Amino acids: CASSIDTTGLGETQYF. The full variable domain, completed using reference TRBV19 and TRBJ2-5, is DGGITQSPKYLFRKEGQNVTLSCEQNLNHDAMYWYRQDPGQGLRLIYYSQIVNDFQKGDIAEGYSVSREKKESFPLTVTSAQKNPTAFYLCASSIDTTGLGETQYFGPGTRLLVL.

This sequence joins TRBV11-3 and TRBJ2-2, with 8 bases matching TRBD2. The CDR3 runs 15 residues. V was pared by 2 bases and J by 4 bases, with 3 bases of the junction left unmatched. Germline V gene lookup returns CDR1 SGHNT and CDR2 YENEEA. The CDR3 loop is CASSLYSGSTGELFF. CDR3 in DNA: TGTGCCAGCAGCTTATACAGCGGGAGCACCGGGGAGCTGTTTTTT.